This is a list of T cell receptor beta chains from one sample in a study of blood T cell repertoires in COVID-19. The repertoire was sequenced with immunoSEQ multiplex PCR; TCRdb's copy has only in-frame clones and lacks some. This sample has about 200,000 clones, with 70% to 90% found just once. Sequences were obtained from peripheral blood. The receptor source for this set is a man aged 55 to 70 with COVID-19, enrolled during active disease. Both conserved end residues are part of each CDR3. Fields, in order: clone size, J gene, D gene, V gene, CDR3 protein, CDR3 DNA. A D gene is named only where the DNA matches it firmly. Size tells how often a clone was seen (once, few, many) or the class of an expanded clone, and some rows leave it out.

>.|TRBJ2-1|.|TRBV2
CASSEARGGGNEQFF
TGTGCCAGCAGTGAAGCGCGTGGAGGCGGGAATGAGCAGTTCTTC
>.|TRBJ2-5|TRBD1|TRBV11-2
CASSLGGTGRETQYF
TGTGCCAGCAGCTTAGGAGGGACAGGGAGAGAGACCCAGTACTTC
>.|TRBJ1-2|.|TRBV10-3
CAISDLAGVYGYTF
TGTGCCATCAGTGATCTAGCAGGGGTTTATGGCTACACCTTC
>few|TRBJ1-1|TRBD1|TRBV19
CASIYGQANTEAFF
TGTGCCAGTATTTACGGACAGGCGAACACTGAAGCTTTCTTT
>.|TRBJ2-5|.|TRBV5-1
CASSLGGYEETQYF
TGCGCCAGCAGCTTGGGCGGCTACGAAGAGACCCAGTACTTC
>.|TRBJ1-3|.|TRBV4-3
CASSQEALYGNTIYF
TGCGCCAGCAGCCAAGAGGCTTTATACGGAAACACCATATATTTT
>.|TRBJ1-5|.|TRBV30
CAWSLGGVWNQPQHF
TGTGCCTGGAGTCTTGGGGGGGTCTGGAATCAGCCCCAGCATTTT
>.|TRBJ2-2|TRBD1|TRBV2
CASMGQELTGELFF
TGTGCCAGCATGGGACAGGAACTTACCGGGGAGCTGTTTTTT
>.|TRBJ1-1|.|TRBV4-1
CASSPRQMNTEAFF
TGCGCCAGCAGCCCCCGACAGATGAACACTGAAGCTTTCTTT
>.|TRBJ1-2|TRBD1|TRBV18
CASSPTGGVGYTF
TGTGCCAGCTCACCCACAGGGGGCGTTGGCTACACCTTC
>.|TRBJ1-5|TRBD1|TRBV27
CATSLSGTGDQPQHF
TGTGCCACCTCCCTATCGGGGACAGGGGATCAGCCCCAGCATTTT
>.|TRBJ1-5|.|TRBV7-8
CASSFGAYSNQPQHF
TGTGCCAGCAGCTTTGGGGCATATAGCAATCAGCCCCAGCATTTT
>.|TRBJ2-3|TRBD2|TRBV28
CASSFGTSGSRADTQYF
TGTGCCAGCAGTTTCGGGACTAGCGGGAGTCGGGCAGATACGCAGTATTTT
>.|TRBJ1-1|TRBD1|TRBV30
CAWSVGPGGNTEAFF
TGTGCCTGGAGTGTCGGTCCAGGGGGGAACACTGAAGCTTTCTTT
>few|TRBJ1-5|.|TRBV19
CASSITGRRGNQPQHF
TGTGCCAGTAGTATCACGGGGCGGAGGGGCAATCAGCCCCAGCATTTT
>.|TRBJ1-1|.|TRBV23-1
CASHLQGTEAFF
TGCGCCAGCCATCTTCAGGGAACTGAAGCTTTCTTT
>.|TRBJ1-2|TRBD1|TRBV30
CAWSRDRGGYGYTF
TGTGCCTGGAGCCGGGACAGGGGAGGATATGGCTACACCTTC
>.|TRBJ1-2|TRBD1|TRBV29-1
CSAGDRAKDGYTF
TGCAGCGCTGGGGACAGGGCTAAGGATGGCTACACCTTC
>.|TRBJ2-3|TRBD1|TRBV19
CASSGPGGSEKGATDTQYF
TGTGCCAGTAGTGGTCCTGGGGGATCCGAAAAGGGGGCCACAGATACGCAGTATTTT
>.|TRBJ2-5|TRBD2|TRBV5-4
CASSVSGSHQETQYF
TGTGCCAGCAGCGTTAGCGGGAGTCATCAAGAGACCCAGTACTTC
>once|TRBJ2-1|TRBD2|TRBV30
CAWSTGRVPFNEQFF
TGTGCCTGGAGTACTGGGAGGGTGCCTTTCAATGAGCAGTTCTTC
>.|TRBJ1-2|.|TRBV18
CASSPPGTLYGYTF
TGTGCCAGCTCACCTCCGGGGACACTCTATGGCTACACCTTC
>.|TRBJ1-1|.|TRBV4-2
CASSQISDTEAFF
TGTGCCAGCAGCCAGATATCGGACACTGAAGCTTTCTTT
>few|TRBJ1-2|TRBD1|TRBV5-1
CASSPGQGAIGYTF
TGCGCCAGCTCCCCGGGACAGGGAGCCATTGGCTACACCTTC
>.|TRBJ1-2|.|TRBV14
CASSPGYELNYGYTF
TGTGCCAGCAGCCCCGGGTACGAACTTAACTATGGCTACACCTTC
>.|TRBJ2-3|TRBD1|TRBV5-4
CASSKQGRGEDTQYF
TGTGCCAGCAGCAAACAGGGGAGAGGGGAAGATACGCAGTATTTT
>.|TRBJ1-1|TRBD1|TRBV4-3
CASSRTGNTEAFF
TGCGCCAGCAGTCGGACAGGGAACACTGAAGCTTTCTTT
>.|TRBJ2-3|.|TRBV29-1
CSQGTDTQYF
TGCAGCCAGGGCACAGATACGCAGTATTTT
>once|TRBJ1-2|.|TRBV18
CASSPDRGYGYTF
TGTGCCAGCTCACCAGATCGGGGATATGGCTACACCTTC
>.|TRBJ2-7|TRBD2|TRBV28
CAGSTHPAGGGEQYF
TGTGCCGGATCAACTCATCCAGCGGGAGGGGGAGAGCAGTACTTC
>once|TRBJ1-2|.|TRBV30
CAWSWKGNYGYTF
TGTGCCTGGAGTTGGAAGGGGAACTATGGCTACACCTTC
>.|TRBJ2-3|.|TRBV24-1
CATSAGWGRESKGDTQYF
TGTGCCACCAGTGCAGGGTGGGGCCGGGAGAGTAAGGGAGATACGCAGTATTTT
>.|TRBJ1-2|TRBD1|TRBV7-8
CASSLADRGPGYGYTF
TGTGCCAGCAGCTTAGCCGACAGGGGGCCGGGCTATGGCTACACCTTC
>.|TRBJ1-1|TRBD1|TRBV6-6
CASSEDRAMNTEAFF
TGTGCCAGCAGTGAGGACAGGGCCATGAACACTGAAGCTTTCTTT
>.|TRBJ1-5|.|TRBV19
CASSPPDRINQPQHF
TGTGCCAGTAGTCCCCCGGACAGAATCAATCAGCCCCAGCATTTT
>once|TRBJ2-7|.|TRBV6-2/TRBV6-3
CASSYSTRVPVSPYEQYF
TGTGCCAGCAGTTACTCGACGAGGGTCCCCGTCTCACCCTACGAGCAGTACTTC
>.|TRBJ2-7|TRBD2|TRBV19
CASIGLAGEQYF
TGTGCCAGTATTGGGCTAGCGGGGGAGCAGTACTTC
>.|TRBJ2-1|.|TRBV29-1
CSVVQGKGGNEQFF
TGCAGCGTTGTTCAGGGGAAAGGAGGCAATGAGCAGTTCTTC
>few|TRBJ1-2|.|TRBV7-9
CASAGEGSGYTF
TGTGCCAGCGCCGGGGAAGGATCTGGCTACACCTTC
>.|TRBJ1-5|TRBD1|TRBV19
CASRDRGIGNQPQHF
TGTGCCAGTAGGGACAGGGGAATAGGCAATCAGCCCCAGCATTTT
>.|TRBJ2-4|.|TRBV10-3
CAISESKDSAAKNIQYF
TGTGCCATCAGTGAGTCGAAGGACAGTGCCGCCAAAAACATTCAGTACTTC
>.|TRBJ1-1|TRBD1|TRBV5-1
CASNRQGPLGTEAFF
TGCGCCAGCAACCGACAGGGCCCGTTGGGGACTGAAGCTTTCTTT
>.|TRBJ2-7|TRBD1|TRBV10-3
CATLGTAYEQYF
TGTGCCACCTTGGGGACAGCCTACGAGCAGTACTTC
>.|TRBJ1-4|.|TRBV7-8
CASSAATATNEKLFF
TGTGCCAGCAGCGCTGCGACAGCAACTAATGAAAAACTGTTTTTT
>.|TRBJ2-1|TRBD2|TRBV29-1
CSVDFREGRGEQFF
TGCAGCGTTGACTTCCGGGAGGGCCGGGGTGAGCAGTTCTTC
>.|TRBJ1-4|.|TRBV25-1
CASTGSDSLNEKLFF
TGTGCCAGCACTGGCTCGGACAGCCTGAATGAAAAACTGTTTTTT
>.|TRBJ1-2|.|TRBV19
CASSIDTRGGYTF
TGTGCCAGTAGTATAGATACGCGGGGTGGCTACACCTTC
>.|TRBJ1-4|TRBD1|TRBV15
CATSRRQGEKLFF
TGTGCCACCAGCAGAAGACAGGGTGAAAAACTGTTTTTT
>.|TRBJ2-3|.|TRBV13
CASSREPSTDTQYF
TGTGCCAGCAGCCGCGAGCCCAGCACAGATACGCAGTATTTT
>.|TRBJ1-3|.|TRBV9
CASSPLPDSGNTIYF
TGTGCCAGCAGCCCCTTACCAGACTCTGGAAACACCATATATTTT
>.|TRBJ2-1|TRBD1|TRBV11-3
CASSLDRGLSNEQFF
TGTGCCAGCAGCTTGGACAGGGGATTATCCAATGAGCAGTTCTTC
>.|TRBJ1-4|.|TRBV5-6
CASSLRLTTNEKLFF
TGTGCCAGCAGCTTGAGACTTACAACTAATGAAAAACTGTTTTTT
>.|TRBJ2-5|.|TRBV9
CASSGSPVVGETQYF
TGTGCCAGCAGCGGGAGCCCTGTGGTAGGTGAGACCCAGTACTTC
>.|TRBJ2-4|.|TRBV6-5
CASSRTGQSENIQYF
TGTGCCAGCAGTCGTACAGGTCAGAGTGAGAACATTCAGTACTTC
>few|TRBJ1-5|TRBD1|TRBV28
CASSQGQGDTQPQHF
TGTGCCAGCAGCCAGGGACAGGGCGATACTCAGCCCCAGCATTTT
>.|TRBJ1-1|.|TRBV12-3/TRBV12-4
CASSLWGGTEAFF
TGTGCCAGCAGTTTGTGGGGAGGCACTGAAGCTTTCTTT
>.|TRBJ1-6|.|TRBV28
CASSSPVSYNSPLHF
TGTGCCAGCAGTTCCCCGGTCTCCTATAATTCACCCCTCCACTTT
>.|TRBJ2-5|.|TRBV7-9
CASSSPGAEETQYF
TGTGCCAGCAGCTCCCCAGGGGCCGAGGAGACCCAGTACTTC
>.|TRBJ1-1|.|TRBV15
CATSREVTNVGEAFF
TGTGCCACCAGCAGAGAAGTCACCAACGTCGGTGAAGCTTTCTTT